This record concerns one TCR beta chain sequence. The sample comes from a study of T cells expressing NK-cell markers. TCRdb re-called the 5' RACE reads; every CDR3 protein appears as one record, without DNA. The sample is made up of almost 450,000 distinct CDR3 sequences, and the top ten hold 7.3% of it. Germline V gene data show CDR1 as SQVTM and CDR2 as ANQGSEA. The CDR3 runs to 11 residues. This chain connects TRBV29-1 to TRBJ1-1. The source is a woman aged 18 to 75 in good health. Source material: blood T cells: a sorted CD56 or NKG2C T cell subset, CD4+ or CD8+ T cells, or bulk PBMC T cells (not recorded which). CDR3 sequence: CSVSLNTEAFF.